A selection of T cell receptor beta chains follows, all from one sample in a study of vaccination and CD4 T cells after COVID-19. No antigen has been assigned to these receptors. TCRdb itself ran the PCR reads through MiXCR, one entry per CDR3 protein. Altogether 8,500 to 13,000 distinct CDR3 sequences are present, around three quarters being singletons, with the ten largest covering approximately 20%. The sample consisted of CD4+ T cells from blood, cultured in vitro. All receptors come from a human donor who had recovered from COVID-19. Each CDR3 is given with its conserved first and last residue. The D gene is left open where the match is weak. A row's size may be missing; if present it is once, few, many or a size class.

d_gene,len,j_gene,v_gene,abundance,CDR3aa,CDR3nt
TRBD1,15,TRBJ1-5,TRBV28,.,CASRPGQVSNQPQHF,TGTGCCAGCAGACCAGGACAGGTTAGCAATCAGCCCCAGCATTTT
TRBD1,15,TRBJ1-1,TRBV6-2/TRBV6-3,.,CASSYSRDRKSEAFF,TGTGCCAGCAGTTACTCGCGGGACAGGAAATCTGAAGCTTTCTTT
.,14,TRBJ1-1,TRBV6-1,.,CASSRDTSDTEAFF,TGTGCCAGCAGTCGGGACACAAGTGACACTGAAGCTTTCTTT
TRBD2,16,TRBJ2-7,TRBV27,few,CASSGTSGRDSYEQYF,TGTGCCAGCAGTGGGACTAGCGGGAGGGACAGCTACGAGCAGTACTTC
.,14,TRBJ1-5,TRBV7-2,.,CASRLTGSDQPQHF,TGTGCCAGCAGACTCACGGGGTCGGATCAGCCCCAGCATTTT
.,15,TRBJ2-5,TRBV5-1,.,CASSETLIRQETQYF,TGCGCCAGCAGCGAAACGCTTATACGCCAAGAGACCCAGTACTTC
.,15,TRBJ2-5,TRBV15,.,CATSRDQKRGETQYF,TGTGCCACCAGCAGAGATCAGAAGAGGGGGGAGACCCAGTACTTC
.,13,TRBJ2-1,TRBV11-3,.,CASSLHEMNEQFF,TGTGCCAGCAGCTTACATGAAATGAATGAGCAGTTCTTC
.,12,TRBJ2-7,TRBV7-2,.,CASSLGVYEQYF,TGTGCCAGCAGCCTCGGGGTCTACGAGCAGTACTTC
.,15,TRBJ1-5,TRBV6-2/TRBV6-3,.,CASSYVNHKNQPQHF,TGTGCCAGCAGTTACGTCAATCACAAGAATCAGCCCCAGCATTTT
TRBD1,12,TRBJ1-1,TRBV24-1,.,CATSDTGVEAFF,TGTGCCACCAGTGACACAGGGGTTGAAGCTTTCTTT
TRBD2,18,TRBJ2-1,TRBV7-6,.,CASSPQRPGLAGKNEQFF,TGTGCCAGCAGCCCACAAAGGCCGGGGCTAGCGGGGAAGAATGAGCAGTTCTTC
.,14,TRBJ1-2,TRBV24-1,.,CATSEAPLGYGYTF,TGTGCCACCAGTGAGGCCCCTCTCGGCTATGGCTACACCTTC
.,12,TRBJ2-5,TRBV20-1,.,CSGGGRTETQYF,TGCAGCGGGGGTGGGAGGACAGAGACCCAGTACTTC
.,13,TRBJ1-1,TRBV27,.,CASSLRRNTEAFF,TGTGCCAGCAGTTTAAGGCGGAACACTGAAGCTTTCTTT
.,14,TRBJ1-5,TRBV20-1,.,CSARTPGREQPQHF,TGCAGTGCTAGGACCCCGGGTCGAGAACAGCCCCAGCATTTT
.,15,TRBJ1-6,TRBV19,.,CASSKVGGRNSPLHF,TGTGCCAGTAGTAAGGTCGGGGGCAGGAATTCACCCCTCCACTTT
.,16,TRBJ1-2,TRBV6-2/TRBV6-3,.,CASRTPPSTGVYGYTF,TGTGCCAGCAGGACCCCTCCCTCGACAGGAGTCTATGGCTACACCTTC
TRBD1,14,TRBJ1-2,TRBV25-1,.,CASSPAGGIYGYTF,TGTGCCAGCAGCCCAGCAGGGGGGATCTATGGCTACACCTTC
.,13,TRBJ2-5,TRBV28,few,CASSYPAVETQYF,TGTGCCAGCAGCTACCCCGCGGTCGAGACCCAGTACTTC
TRBD2,14,TRBJ2-1,TRBV5-1,.,CASSLVGLAGEQFF,TGCGCCAGCAGCTTGGTGGGACTAGCGGGTGAGCAGTTCTTC
TRBD1,16,TRBJ1-5,TRBV7-2,once,CASTLHPGQGGQPQHF,TGTGCCAGCACCCTCCACCCGGGACAGGGTGGACAGCCCCAGCATTTT
.,14,TRBJ2-7,TRBV7-8,.,CASSLVETSYEQYF,TGTGCCAGCAGCTTAGTCGAGACTTCCTACGAGCAGTACTTC
.,17,TRBJ1-3,TRBV15,.,CATSRDLGGYSGNTIYF,TGTGCCACCAGCAGAGATCTGGGGGGCTACTCTGGAAACACCATATATTTT
.,12,TRBJ1-2,TRBV20-1,few,CSATSRGDGYTF,TGCAGTGCTACGTCCAGGGGCGATGGCTACACCTTC
TRBD1,13,TRBJ1-2,TRBV20-1,.,CSATSGTGYGYTF,TGCAGTGCCACCTCCGGGACAGGCTATGGCTACACCTTC
TRBD2,17,TRBJ2-3,TRBV6-5,.,CASSSRGRGGDTDTQYF,TGTGCCAGCAGTTCCCGGGGGAGGGGAGGAGACACAGATACGCAGTATTTT
.,15,TRBJ2-1,TRBV20-1,.,CSAHSGGWNRNEQFF,TGCAGTGCCCACTCAGGGGGGTGGAATCGGAATGAGCAGTTCTTC
TRBD1,11,TRBJ1-5,TRBV19,.,CASMSGQARHF,TGTGCCAGTATGTCGGGACAGGCCCGGCATTTT
.,17,TRBJ2-7,TRBV28,.,CASSLSLGRLSSYEQYF,TGTGCCAGCAGTTTGTCTCTTGGACGGTTGAGCTCCTACGAGCAGTACTTC
.,12,TRBJ1-5,TRBV28,.,CASSSTGQPQHF,TGTGCCAGCAGTTCGACGGGTCAGCCCCAGCATTTT
.,15,TRBJ1-5,TRBV20-1,.,CSARVLGAGSQPQHF,TGCAGTGCTAGAGTGCTGGGGGCGGGAAGTCAGCCCCAGCATTTT
.,14,TRBJ2-2,TRBV7-2,.,CASSLGGSTGELFF,TGTGCCAGCAGCTTAGGGGGAAGCACCGGGGAGCTGTTTTTT
.,14,TRBJ2-5,TRBV18,once,CASSPSTGAGPQYF,TGTGCCAGCTCACCATCGACCGGGGCTGGTCCCCAGTACTTC
.,18,TRBJ1-6,TRBV20-1,few,CSASARPLISSYNSPLHF,TGCAGTGCTAGCGCGCGTCCTCTCATAAGCTCCTATAATTCACCCCTCCACTTT
TRBD2,16,TRBJ2-5,TRBV6-5,.,CASSYAGLAGAETQYF,TGTGCCAGCAGTTACGCGGGACTAGCGGGAGCAGAGACCCAGTACTTC
TRBD1,11,TRBJ2-7,TRBV27,few,CASSFRGRTHF,TGTGCCAGCAGTTTCAGGGGGAGAACGCACTTC
.,15,TRBJ2-2,TRBV19,.,CASSSLGTATGELFF,TGTGCCAGTAGTTCCTTGGGTACAGCCACCGGGGAGCTGTTTTTT
TRBD1,17,TRBJ1-5,TRBV12-3/TRBV12-4,.,CASSRRDRRDNNQPQHF,TGTGCCAGCAGCCGCCGGGACAGGCGGGATAACAATCAGCCCCAGCATTTT
.,15,TRBJ2-5,TRBV6-2/TRBV6-3,.,CASSIPGAKRETQYF,TGTGCCAGCAGTATACCAGGGGCCAAACGAGAGACCCAGTACTTC
TRBD1,17,TRBJ1-2,TRBV28,.,CASSLSGTGGASYGYTF,TGTGCCAGCAGTTTATCGGGGACAGGGGGCGCGAGCTATGGCTACACCTTC
.,14,TRBJ1-5,TRBV6-2/TRBV6-3,.,CASGYLQGHQPQHF,TGTGCCAGCGGTTATTTACAGGGACATCAGCCCCAGCATTTT
.,15,TRBJ2-7,TRBV7-2,medium-sized,CASSFYLEAGSEQYF,TGTGCCAGCAGCTTTTATCTGGAAGCAGGGTCCGAGCAGTACTTC